This TCR beta chain was sequenced in a study of CD8 T cells in Susac syndrome. Notes on the study in general: The study conceded that relatively few individuals underwent its TCR sequencing and HLA analysis.

Random hexamers were used to reverse transcribe the RNA input (about 0.5 to 1 ug). The immunoSEQ assay covered 54 Vbeta and 13 Jbeta segments for CDR3. Via MiXCR, TCRdb re-called the immunoSEQ multiplex PCR reads, giving one row per CDR3 protein. The sample yields a few hundred thousand distinct CDR3 sequences, 80% to 95% seen once. Trimming removed 0 bases from V and 0 bases from J, with 9 bases in between. CDR3 length equals 15 residues. Germline V gene lookup returns CDR1 SGHRS and CDR2 YFSETQ. On this clonotype itself: Its antigen is unidentified.

TCR beta was sequenced from blood CD8+ and CD4+ T cells. The patients who served as multiple sclerosis controls were treatment-naive and had stable or active relapsing-remitting disease that fulfilled the revised McDonald criteria. The V gene is TRBV5-1, the J gene TRBJ2-5, with D perhaps matching TRBD2 (5 bases). This TCR was recovered from a human donor with multiple sclerosis. Sequencing was done on a sample of CD4+ T cells from PBMCs. The CDR3 sequence is CASSLAGSHQETQYF. CDR3 nucleotide sequence: TGCGCCAGCAGCTTGGCGGGGAGTCACCAAGAGACCCAGTACTTC. The full variable domain, completed using reference TRBV5-1 and TRBJ2-5, is KAGVTQTPRYLIKTRGQQVTLSCSPISGHRSVSWYQQTPGQGLQFLFEYFSETQRNKGNFPGRFSGRQFSNSRSEMNVSTLELGDSALYLCASSLAGSHQETQYFGPGTRLLVL.